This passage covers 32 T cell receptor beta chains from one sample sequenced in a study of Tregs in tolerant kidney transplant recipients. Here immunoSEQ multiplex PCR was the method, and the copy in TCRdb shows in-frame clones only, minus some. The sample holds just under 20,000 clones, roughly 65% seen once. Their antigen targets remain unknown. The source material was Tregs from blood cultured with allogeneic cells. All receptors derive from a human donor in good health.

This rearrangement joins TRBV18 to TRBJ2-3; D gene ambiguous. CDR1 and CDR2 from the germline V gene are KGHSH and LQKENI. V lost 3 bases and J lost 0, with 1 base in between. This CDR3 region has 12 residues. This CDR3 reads CASSPSTDTQYF. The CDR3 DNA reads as TGTGCCAGCTCACCTAGCACAGATACGCAGTATTTT. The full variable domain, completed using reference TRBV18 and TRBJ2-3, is NAGVMQNPRHLVRRRGQEARLRCSPMKGHSHVYWYRQLPEEGLKFMVYLQKENIIDESGMPKERFSAEFPKEGPSILRIQQVVRGDSAAYFCASSPSTDTQYFGPGTRLTVL.

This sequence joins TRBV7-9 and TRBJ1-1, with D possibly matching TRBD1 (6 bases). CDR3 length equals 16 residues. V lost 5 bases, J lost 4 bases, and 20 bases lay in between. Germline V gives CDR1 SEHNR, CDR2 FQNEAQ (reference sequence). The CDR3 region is CASSAQRTEIGTEAFF. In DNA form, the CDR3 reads TGTGCCAGCAGCGCCCAGAGGACAGAAATCGGCACTGAAGCTTTCTTT.

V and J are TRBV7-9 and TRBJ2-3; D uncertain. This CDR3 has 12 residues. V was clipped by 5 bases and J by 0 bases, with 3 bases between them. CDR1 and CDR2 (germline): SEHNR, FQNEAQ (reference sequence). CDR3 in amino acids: CASSTSTDTQYF. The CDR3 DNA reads TGTGCCAGCAGCACGAGCACAGATACGCAGTATTTT. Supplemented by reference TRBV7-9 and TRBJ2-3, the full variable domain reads DTGVSQNPRHKITKRGQNVTFRCDPISEHNRLYWYRQTLGQGPEFLTYFQNEAQLEKSRLLSDRFSAERPKGSFSTLEIQRTEQGDSAMYLCASSTSTDTQYFGPGTRLTVL.

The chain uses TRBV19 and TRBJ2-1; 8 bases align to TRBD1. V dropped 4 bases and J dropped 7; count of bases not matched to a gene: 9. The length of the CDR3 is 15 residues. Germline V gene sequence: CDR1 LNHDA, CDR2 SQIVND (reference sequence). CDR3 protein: CASSTRRTGWNEQFF. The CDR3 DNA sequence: TGTGCCAGTAGTACACGAAGGACAGGGTGGAATGAGCAGTTCTTC.

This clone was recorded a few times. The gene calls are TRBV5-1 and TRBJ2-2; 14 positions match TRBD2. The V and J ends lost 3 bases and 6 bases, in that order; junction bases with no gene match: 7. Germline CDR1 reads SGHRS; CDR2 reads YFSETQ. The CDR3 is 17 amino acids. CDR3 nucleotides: TGCGCCAGCAGCTGGGGGCCGGGACTAGCGGGAGCCGGGGAGCTGTTTTTT. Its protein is CASSWGPGLAGAGELFF. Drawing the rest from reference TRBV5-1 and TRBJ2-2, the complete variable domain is KAGVTQTPRYLIKTRGQQVTLSCSPISGHRSVSWYQQTPGQGLQFLFEYFSETQRNKGNFPGRFSGRQFSNSRSEMNVSTLELGDSALYLCASSWGPGLAGAGELFFGEGSRLTVL.

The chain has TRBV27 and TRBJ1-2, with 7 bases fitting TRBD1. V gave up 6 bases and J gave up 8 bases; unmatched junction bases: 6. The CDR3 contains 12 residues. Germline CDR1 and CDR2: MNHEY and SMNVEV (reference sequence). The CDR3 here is CASSDRARGYTF. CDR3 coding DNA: TGTGCCAGCAGCGACAGGGCCAGAGGCTACACCTTC.

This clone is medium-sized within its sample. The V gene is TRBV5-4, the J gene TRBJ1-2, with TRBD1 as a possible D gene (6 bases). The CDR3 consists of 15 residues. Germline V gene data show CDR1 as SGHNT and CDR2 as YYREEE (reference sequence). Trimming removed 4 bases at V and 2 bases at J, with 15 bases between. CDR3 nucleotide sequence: TGTGCCAGCAGCCCTCCCCCACAGGGAAACTATGGCTACACCTTC. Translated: CASSPPPQGNYGYTF.

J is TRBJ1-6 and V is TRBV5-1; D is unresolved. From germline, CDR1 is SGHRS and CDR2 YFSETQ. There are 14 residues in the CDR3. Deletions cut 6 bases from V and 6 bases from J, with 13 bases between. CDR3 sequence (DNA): TGCGCCAGCAACGTGGGGATTGGTAATTCACCCCTCCACTTT. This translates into CASNVGIGNSPLHF.

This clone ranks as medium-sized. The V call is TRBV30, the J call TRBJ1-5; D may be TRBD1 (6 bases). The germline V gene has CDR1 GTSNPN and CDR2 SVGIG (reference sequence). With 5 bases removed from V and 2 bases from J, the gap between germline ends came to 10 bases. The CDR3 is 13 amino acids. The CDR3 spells CAWGGHGNQPQHF. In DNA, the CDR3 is TGTGCCTGGGGGGGACATGGCAATCAGCCCCAGCATTTT.

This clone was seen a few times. The CDR3 sequence is CASSQEGPGLADTQYF. CDR3 sequence (DNA): TGTGCCAGTAGTCAAGAAGGACCAGGCCTGGCAGATACGCAGTATTTT. This rearrangement joins TRBV19 to TRBJ2-3, with D unclear. CDR1 and CDR2 (germline): LNHDA, SQIVND (reference sequence). The CDR3 extends over 16 amino acids. V dropped 5 bases and J dropped 4 bases, with 19 bases sitting between them. The full variable domain, with the rest looked up from reference TRBV19 and TRBJ2-3, is DGGITQSPKYLFRKEGQNVTLSCEQNLNHDAMYWYRQDPGQGLRLIYYSQIVNDFQKGDIAEGYSVSREKKESFPLTVTSAQKNPTAFYLCASSQEGPGLADTQYFGPGTRLTVL.

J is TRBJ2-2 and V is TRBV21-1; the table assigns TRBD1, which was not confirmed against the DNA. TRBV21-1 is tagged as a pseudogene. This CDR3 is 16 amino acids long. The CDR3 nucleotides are TGTGCCAGCAGGGAAAAGACAGGGGCGGACACCGGGGAGCTGTTTTTT. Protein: CASREKTGADTGELFF.

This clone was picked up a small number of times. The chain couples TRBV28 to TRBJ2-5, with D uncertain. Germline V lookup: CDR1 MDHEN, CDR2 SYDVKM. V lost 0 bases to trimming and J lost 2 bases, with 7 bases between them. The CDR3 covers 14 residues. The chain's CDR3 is CASSLWGIQETQYF. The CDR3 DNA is TGTGCCAGCAGTTTATGGGGCATACAAGAGACCCAGTACTTC. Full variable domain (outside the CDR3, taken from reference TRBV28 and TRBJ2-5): DVKVTQSSRYLVKRTGEKVFLECVQDMDHENMFWYRQDPGLGLRLIYFSYDVKMKEKGDIPEGYSVSREKKERFSLILESASTNQTSMYLCASSLWGIQETQYFGPGTRLLVL.

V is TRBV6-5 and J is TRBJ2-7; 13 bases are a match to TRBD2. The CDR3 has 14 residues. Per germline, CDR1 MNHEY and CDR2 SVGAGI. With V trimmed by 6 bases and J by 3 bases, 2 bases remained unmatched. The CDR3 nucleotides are TGTGCCAGCAGAAGACTAGCGGGAGGCTACGAGCAGTACTTC. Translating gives CASRRLAGGYEQYF.

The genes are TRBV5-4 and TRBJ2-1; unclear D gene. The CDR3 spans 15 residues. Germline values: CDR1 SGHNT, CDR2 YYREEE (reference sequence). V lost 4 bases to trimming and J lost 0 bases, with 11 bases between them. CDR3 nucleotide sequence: TGTGCCAGCAGCCGGACGGTGAGCTCCTACAATGAGCAGTTCTTC. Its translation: CASSRTVSSYNEQFF.

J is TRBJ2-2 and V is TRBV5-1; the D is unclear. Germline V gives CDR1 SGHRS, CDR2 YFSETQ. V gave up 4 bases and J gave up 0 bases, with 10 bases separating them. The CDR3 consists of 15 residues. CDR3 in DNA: TGCGCCAGCAGCCTCAGGTACACGAACACCGGGGAGCTGTTTTTT. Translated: CASSLRYTNTGELFF.

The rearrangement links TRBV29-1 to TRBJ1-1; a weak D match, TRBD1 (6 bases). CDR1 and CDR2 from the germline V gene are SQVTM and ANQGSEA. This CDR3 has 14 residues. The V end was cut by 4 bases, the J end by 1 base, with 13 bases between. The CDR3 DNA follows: TGCAGCGTTGGTCGGGACACATCGAACACTGAAGCTTTCTTT. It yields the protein CSVGRDTSNTEAFF.

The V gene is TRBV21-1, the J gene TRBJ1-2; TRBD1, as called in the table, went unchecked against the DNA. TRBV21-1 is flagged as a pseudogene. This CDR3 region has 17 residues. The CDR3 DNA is TGTGCCAGCAGCGGTCGTAATAGAGCAGGGCGTAACTATGGCTACACCTTC. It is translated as CASSGRNRAGRNYGYTF.

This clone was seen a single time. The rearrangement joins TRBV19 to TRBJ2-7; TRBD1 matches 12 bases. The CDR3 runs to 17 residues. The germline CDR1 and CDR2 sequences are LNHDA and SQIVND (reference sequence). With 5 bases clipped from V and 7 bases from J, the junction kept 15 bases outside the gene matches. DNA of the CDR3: TGTGCCAGTAGTCCCGGGACAGGGGGCTTGGTAACGGGGGAGCAGTACTTC. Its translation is CASSPGTGGLVTGEQYF.

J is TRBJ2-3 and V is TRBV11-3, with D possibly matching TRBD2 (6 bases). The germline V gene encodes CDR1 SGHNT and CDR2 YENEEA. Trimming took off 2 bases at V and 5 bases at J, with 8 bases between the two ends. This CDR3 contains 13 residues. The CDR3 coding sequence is TGTGCCAGCAGCTTATTGGGGGGAGATACGCAGTATTTT. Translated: CASSLLGGDTQYF. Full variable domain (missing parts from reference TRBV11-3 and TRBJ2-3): EAGVVQSPRYKIIEKKQPVAFWCNPISGHNTLYWYLQNLGQGPELLIRYENEEAVDDSQLPKDRFSAERLKGVDSTLKIQPAELGDSAVYLCASSLLGGDTQYFGPGTRLTVL.

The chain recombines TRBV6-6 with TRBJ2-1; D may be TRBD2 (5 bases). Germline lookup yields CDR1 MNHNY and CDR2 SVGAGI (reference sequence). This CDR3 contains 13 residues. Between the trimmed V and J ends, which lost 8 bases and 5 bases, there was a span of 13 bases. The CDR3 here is CASLATKDNEQFF. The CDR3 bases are TGTGCCAGCCTAGCAACGAAAGACAATGAGCAGTTCTTC.

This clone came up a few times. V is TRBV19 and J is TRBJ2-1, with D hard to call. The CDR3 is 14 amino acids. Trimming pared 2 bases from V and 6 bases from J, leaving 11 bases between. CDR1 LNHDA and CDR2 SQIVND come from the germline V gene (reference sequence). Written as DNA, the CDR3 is TGTGCCAGTAGTATAATGGGAACAGCCAATGAGCAGTTCTTC. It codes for CASSIMGTANEQFF.

The CDR3 loop is CASSFFTVGTQYF. CDR3 sequence (DNA): TGTGCCAGCAGCTTCTTTACCGTGGGGACCCAGTACTTC. This chain uses TRBV7-2 with TRBJ2-5; D is ambiguous. The CDR3 runs to 13 residues. V was trimmed by 3 bases and J by 7 bases, leaving 12 bases between them. Germline CDR1 and CDR2: SGHTA and FQGNSA.

DNA for the CDR3: TGTGCCAGCAGCCCCTTCTCTCGGGCAGGGTCCTACGAGCAGTACTTC. It yields the protein CASSPFSRAGSYEQYF. The rearrangement joins TRBV11-2 to TRBJ2-7, with a tentative D call TRBD1 (5 bases). The germline V gene encodes CDR1 SGHAT and CDR2 FQNNGV. The V end lost 5 bases, the J end lost 1 base, and 18 bases lay between the germline ends. This CDR3 spans 16 amino acids.

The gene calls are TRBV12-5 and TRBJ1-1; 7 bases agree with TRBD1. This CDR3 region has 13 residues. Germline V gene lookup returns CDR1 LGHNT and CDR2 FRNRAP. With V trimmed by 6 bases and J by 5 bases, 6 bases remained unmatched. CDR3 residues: CASGNTGVTEAFF. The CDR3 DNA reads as TGTGCTAGTGGCAACACAGGGGTGACTGAAGCTTTCTTT.

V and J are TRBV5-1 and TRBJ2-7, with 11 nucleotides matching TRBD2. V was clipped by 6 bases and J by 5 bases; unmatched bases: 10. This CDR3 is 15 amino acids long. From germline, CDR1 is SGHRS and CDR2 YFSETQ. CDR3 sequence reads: CASKLRPLAGDEQYF. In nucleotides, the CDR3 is TGCGCCAGCAAACTTCGTCCACTAGCGGGAGACGAGCAGTACTTC.

The CDR3 is CASSLDPGTYYEQYF. The CDR3 DNA reads TGTGCCAGCAGCTTAGACCCCGGGACCTACTACGAGCAGTACTTC. This chain uses TRBV11-2 with TRBJ2-7; D may correspond to TRBD1 or TRBD2 (5 bases each). Trimming stripped 0 bases from V and 3 bases from J, with 12 bases between. Germline CDR1 and CDR2: SGHAT and FQNNGV. The CDR3 runs to 15 residues.

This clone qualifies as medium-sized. The CDR3 reads CASAQWGLSGYTF. CDR3 DNA sequence: TGTGCCAGCGCCCAGTGGGGGCTTTCCGGCTACACCTTC. The rearrangement joins TRBV6-5 to TRBJ1-2; maybe TRBD1 (6 bases). The V end lost 8 bases, the J end lost 8 bases, and 18 bases lay between the germline ends. This CDR3 region has 13 residues. In germline, CDR1 is MNHEY, CDR2 SVGAGI.

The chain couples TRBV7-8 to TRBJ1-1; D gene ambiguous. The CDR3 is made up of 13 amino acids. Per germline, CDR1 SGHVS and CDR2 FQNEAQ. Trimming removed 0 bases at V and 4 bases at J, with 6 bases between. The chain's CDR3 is CASSLALGTEAFF. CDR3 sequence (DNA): TGTGCCAGCAGCTTAGCGCTCGGCACTGAAGCTTTCTTT. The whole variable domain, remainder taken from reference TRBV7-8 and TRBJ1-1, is GAGVSQSPRYKVAKRGQDVALRCDPISGHVSLFWYQQALGQGPEFLTYFQNEAQLDKSGLPSDRFFAERPEGSVSTLKIQRTQQEDSAVYLCASSLALGTEAFFGQGTRLTVV.

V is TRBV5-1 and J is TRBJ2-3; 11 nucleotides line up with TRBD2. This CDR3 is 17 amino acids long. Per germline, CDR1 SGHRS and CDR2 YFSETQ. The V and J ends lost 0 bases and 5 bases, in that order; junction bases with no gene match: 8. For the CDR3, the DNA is TGCGCCAGCAGCTTGGAGAGTAGCGGGAGGGCGGGAGATACGCAGTATTTT. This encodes CASSLESSGRAGDTQYF.

The CDR3 coding sequence is TGTGCCAGCAGCCTCTTGGGGGCCGGGACCCAGTACTTC. It translates to CASSLLGAGTQYF. V and J are TRBV11-2 and TRBJ2-5; TRBD1 might be the D (6 bases). V lost 5 bases to trimming and J lost 7 bases, with 14 bases between them. The CDR3 has 13 residues. Looked up from germline, CDR1 is SGHAT and CDR2 is FQNNGV.

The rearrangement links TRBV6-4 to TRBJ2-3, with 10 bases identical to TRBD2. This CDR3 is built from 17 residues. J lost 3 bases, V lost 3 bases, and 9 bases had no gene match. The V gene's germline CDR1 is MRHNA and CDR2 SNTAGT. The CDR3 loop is CASSEGAGGPLTDTQYF. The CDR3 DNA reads TGTGCCAGCAGTGAAGGAGCGGGAGGGCCTCTGACAGATACGCAGTATTTT.

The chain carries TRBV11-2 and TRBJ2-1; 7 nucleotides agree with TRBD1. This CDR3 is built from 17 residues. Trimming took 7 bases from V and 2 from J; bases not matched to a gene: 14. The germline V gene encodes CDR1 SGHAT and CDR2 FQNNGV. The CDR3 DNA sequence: TGTGCCAGCACCCTAGATGGTAGGGGGCGACCCTACAATGAGCAGTTCTTC. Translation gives CASTLDGRGRPYNEQFF.